This entry concerns a single T cell receptor beta chain. In its sample, this clonotype was seen many times. Its antigen is unknown. The sample holds no much larger clone one base away, and base qualities are not on file. These data belong to a study of Graves' ophthalmopathy and Graves' hyperthyroidism (dated by TCRdb to 2016 to 2019). The study in broad terms: Hyperthyroidism was defined as stable when no progression to ophthalmopathy occurred within 18 months of follow-up. In roughly 6 hyperthyroidism patients, T-cell repertoires of thyroid tissue and blood were compared. To explore V-J signatures distinguishing ophthalmopathy from hyperthyroidism, a discovery set of about a hundred patients (about 41 ophthalmopathy, 57 stable hyperthyroidism) was enrolled. Following sample collection, hyperthyroidism patients were given methimazole at a starting dose of 30 mg daily, and ophthalmopathy patients were given high-dose intravenous methylprednisolone. An independent validation cohort comprised around 20 hyperthyroidism patients and about 16 patients who later progressed from hyperthyroidism to ophthalmopathy. To tell Graves' ophthalmopathy apart from Graves' hyperthyroidism, and to predict which patients would progress to ophthalmopathy, the study relied on TCR beta repertoire signatures. In total, some 140 blood samples were TCR-sequenced: 40 to 45 ophthalmopathy, approximately 75 hyperthyroidism and some 17 hyperthyroidism-to-ophthalmopathy patients.

Taken from the germline V gene (reference sequence), the CDR1 and CDR2 loops are LGHDT and YNNKEL. V and J are trimmed by 4 bases and 2 bases, and the gene matches miss 2 bases of the junction. The CDR3 holds 13 amino acids from the cysteine to the phenylalanine. This entry keeps only the CDR3 DNA: 39 bases, framed from base 1. Patients with hyperthyroidism were aged 18 to 65 years, had been newly diagnosed, and had a disease duration of less than 2 months. Patients were excluded if they had other autoimmune diseases, uncontrolled infections, pregnancy or lactation. Diagnosis was based on clinical symptoms, serum thyroxine, TRAb, thyroid ultrasound and orbital computed tomography. Total RNA was extracted using Trizol reagent, and RNA quality was checked on an Agilent 2100 Bioanalyzer. For repertoire sequencing, the TCR beta CDR3 regions were amplified from RNA transcripts. HTBI primers and the Qiagen OneStep RT-PCR kit were used in a first-round RT-PCR, which was followed by a second-round multiplex PCR, size selection and purification. Libraries were sequenced on an Illumina HiSeq2000 using paired-end 100 bp reads. Per the source publication's procedure: SOAPnuke was used to process the reads, removing any read that contained adapters or uncalled bases, had a mean Phred below 15, or lacked an exact match to the constant primer or identifier. COPE v1.2.5 was used to merge high-quality paired reads. Each unique nucleotide sequence was defined as a clonotype, and clonotypes were aligned to IMGT TRB V, D and J references with MiTCR v1.1. Only V-J combinations with frequency above 0.0001 were analysed, covering around 99% of repertoires. For each V-J combination, a TCR clonal expansion and chaos score was defined as F50 clonal expansion divided by the chaos observed in the TCRdist matrix. Features were reduced by Welch's t-statistics and random forest to around 14 V-J combinations, which fed a naive Bayes classifier. Thyroid-blood repertoire similarity was quantified with the Morisita-Horn index. The public reads were run again by TCRdb, first through fastp at Q25 and then through MiXCR, and only productive beta chains were kept. CDR3 protein duplicates are merged, each entry listing the most common genes and DNA. TCRdb, not the authors, supplied the V and J calls. For this sample the table gives a few hundred thousand distinct CDR3 sequences, of which 39% were detected only once. Over 3.5% of the sample comes from the top ten.

Paper-wide results and their limitations: In validation, the model predicted ophthalmopathy progression with about 71% sensitivity and roughly 72% specificity; more than ten predicted patients were CT-confirmed with GO in a median of approximately 6.5 months. Sample size was not statistically predetermined, and group allocation was not concealed from the investigators. Ophthalmopathy was separated from stable hyperthyroidism by the 13-signature model with around 89% sensitivity and around 81% specificity in cross-validation and with 80%/75% in the test set. Among expanded thyroid clonotypes with frequency above 0.001, most also showed up in blood, which suggests that blood repertoires may reflect the thyroid immune response.

Sequencing was carried out using peripheral blood or thyroid tissue (not recorded which). The receptor comes from an adult man with Graves' hyperthyroidism. The rearranged segments are TRBV3-1 and TRBJ2-7, and 7 junction bases match TRBD1. In nucleotides, the sequence is TGTGCCAGCAGCCTACAGGGGCCCTACGAGCAGTACTTC. Its amino acids are CASSLQGPYEQYF.